A single sample is the source of the 30 T cell receptor beta chains below, sequenced in a study of T cells in localized non-small cell lung cancer. TCRdb's table, derived via immunoSEQ multiplex PCR, lists solely in-frame clones and lacks some. The sample holds 75,000 to 90,000 clones, 84% seen once. This specimen was peripheral blood, taken before any cancer treatment. Every receptor here comes from a man between 40 and 75 years old with stage I lung adenocarcinoma.

V usage is TRBV29-1 and J usage is TRBJ1-1; no firm D call. This CDR3 contains 14 residues. Germline lookup yields CDR1 SQVTM and CDR2 ANQGSEA. The ends were cut back, 7 bases at V and 1 base at J, with 16 bases in the middle. The CDR3 protein is CSAHEATTNTEAFF. The CDR3, as DNA: TGCAGCGCCCATGAGGCCACAACGAACACTGAAGCTTTCTTT.

The chain recombines TRBV7-8 with TRBJ1-2, with D possibly being TRBD1 (6 bases). Between the trimmed V and J ends, which lost 1 base and 5 bases, there was a span of 11 bases. This CDR3 is 14 amino acids long. Per germline, CDR1 SGHVS and CDR2 FQNEAQ. The CDR3 DNA is TGTGCCAGCAGCTTAGTTACAGGGTTTTATGGCTACACCTTC. Encoded protein: CASSLVTGFYGYTF.

CDR3 in DNA: TGTGCCAGCAGCTCCCAGGGACAGGGGTACGAGCAGTACTTC. It is translated as CASSSQGQGYEQYF. The V and J genes are TRBV7-2 and TRBJ2-7, with TRBD1 matching over 10 bases. V trimming: 4 bases; J trimming: 4 bases; junction bases outside the gene matches: 4. The germline V gene encodes CDR1 SGHTA and CDR2 FQGNSA. This CDR3 region has 14 residues.

V and J are TRBV27 and TRBJ1-1, with TRBD1 matching 7 bases. CDR3 size: 14 residues. In germline, CDR1 is MNHEY, CDR2 SMNVEV (reference sequence). After removal of 5 bases from V and 2 bases from J, the junction contained 5 bases not matched to a gene. DNA for the CDR3: TGTGCCAGCAGTAGCCGGACAGGAAACACTGAAGCTTTCTTT. Amino acid sequence: CASSSRTGNTEAFF.

V usage is TRBV12-5 and J usage is TRBJ2-7; weak D call: TRBD1 (7 bases). Per germline, CDR1 LGHNT and CDR2 FRNRAP. CDR3 length: 13 residues. The V gene lost 8 bases and the J gene lost 5 bases, with 16 bases spanning the gap. CDR3 sequence: CASRQGGTHEQYF. CDR3 in DNA: TGTGCTAGTCGACAGGGAGGTACCCACGAGCAGTACTTC.

This clone was observed a single time. The chain links TRBV7-9 to TRBJ1-1; weak D call: TRBD1 (5 bases). CDR1 and CDR2 (germline): SEHNR, FQNEAQ (reference sequence). V was clipped by 7 bases and J by 1 base, with 13 bases between them. The CDR3 loop spans 14 amino acids. CDR3 in DNA: TGTGCCAGCACGCGGGGGGTAGGGAACACTGAAGCTTTCTTT. Translating gives CASTRGVGNTEAFF. The full variable domain, with the rest looked up from reference TRBV7-9 and TRBJ1-1, is DTGVSQNPRHKITKRGQNVTFRCDPISEHNRLYWYRQTLGQGPEFLTYFQNEAQLEKSRLLSDRFSAERPKGSFSTLEIQRTEQGDSAMYLCASTRGVGNTEAFFGQGTRLTVV.

To note about this clone: The junction does not match germline at one end; this may be a read error. The CDR3 DNA reads TGCGCCAGCAGCTTGCAACGGGAGGGCCACTGGCTTTTT. It encodes CASSLQREGHWLF. V gene TRBV5-1 combines with J gene TRBJ2-3; 8 positions agree with TRBD2. CDR3 length: 13 amino acids. Germline CDR1 and CDR2: SGHRS and YFSETQ.

The V gene is TRBV10-2, the J gene TRBJ2-1; TRBD2 agrees at 10 bases. This CDR3 is 16 amino acids long. Per germline, CDR1 WSHSY and CDR2 SAAADI. The V segment lost 3 bases and the J segment 6 bases; nucleotides outside the gene matches: 8. The CDR3 DNA reads as TGCGCCAGCAGTGAATCTCGGCTAGCGGGGGCCAATGAGCAGTTCTTC. Amino acids: CASSESRLAGANEQFF.

V and J are TRBV28 and TRBJ2-1, with TRBD1 as a possible D gene (5 bases). The CDR3 length is 15 residues. Trimming took off 2 bases at V and 4 bases at J, with 12 bases between the two ends. Per the germline V gene, CDR1 is MDHEN and CDR2 is SYDVKM. This CDR3 is CASSLIQGRYNEQFF. In DNA, the CDR3 is TGTGCCAGCAGTTTAATTCAGGGTCGATACAATGAGCAGTTCTTC.

The rearrangement uses TRBV7-2 and TRBJ1-3; no reliable D call. The CDR3 has 14 amino acids. Germline loops: CDR1 SGHTA, CDR2 FQGNSA. V was trimmed by 5 bases and J by 0 bases, leaving 8 bases between them. Here the CDR3 reads CASSPQISGNTIYF. The CDR3 DNA follows: TGTGCCAGCAGCCCACAGATCTCTGGAAACACCATATATTTT.

The chain is built from TRBV30 and TRBJ1-5, with D unresolved. Germline CDR1 is GTSNPN and CDR2 is SVGIG (reference sequence). This CDR3 has 15 amino acids. The ends were cut back, 0 bases at V and 1 base at J, with 10 bases in the middle. The DNA for the CDR3 is TGTGCCTGGAGTGTAACTACCGGGAGCAATCAGCCCCAGCATTTT. Translated: CAWSVTTGSNQPQHF.

The J gene is TRBJ2-1, the V gene TRBV6-6; D ambiguous. V dropped 5 bases and J dropped 3 bases, with 14 bases sitting between them. CDR1 is MNHNY and CDR2 is SVGAGI in the germline V gene (reference sequence). The CDR3 is 15 amino acids. The DNA for the CDR3 is TGTGCCAGCAGTGACCCTCTAGGGCACTACAATGAGCAGTTCTTC. Translation gives CASSDPLGHYNEQFF.

V usage is TRBV19 and J usage is TRBJ1-5; D gene uncertain. The CDR3 covers 13 residues. V was pared by 0 bases and J by 9 bases, with 9 bases between. The germline CDR1 and CDR2 sequences are LNHDA and SQIVND (reference sequence). DNA for the CDR3: TGTGCCAGTAGTATAGATGTAGGTCGGCCCCAGCATTTT. Translated: CASSIDVGRPQHF.

The V gene is TRBV27, the J gene TRBJ2-3; D is perhaps TRBD2 (6 bases). The CDR3 consists of 14 residues. Germline lookup yields CDR1 MNHEY and CDR2 SMNVEV (reference sequence). V dropped 3 bases and J dropped 0 bases, with 7 bases sitting between them. CDR3 in DNA: TGTGCCAGCAGTTTCAGCGGGAGCACAGATACGCAGTATTTT. Its translation is CASSFSGSTDTQYF.

The rearrangement joins TRBV5-6 to TRBJ2-4, with D perhaps TRBD1 or TRBD2 (5 bases each). From germline, CDR1 is SGHDT and CDR2 YYEEEE. This CDR3 region has 15 residues. V was trimmed by 4 bases and J by 1 base, leaving 12 bases between them. The CDR3 nucleotides are TGTGCCAGCAGCCCCGGGACCGCCGCCAAAAACATTCAGTACTTC. Its protein is CASSPGTAAKNIQYF.

This clone was observed a single time. The gene calls are TRBV19 and TRBJ2-5; the D gene is possibly TRBD1 (6 bases). Germline lookup yields CDR1 LNHDA and CDR2 SQIVND (reference sequence). Trimming left V 5 bases short and J 0 bases short, with 10 bases between. The CDR3 spans 14 residues. DNA for the CDR3: TGTGCCAGTAGTGCCCGGGACAACCAAGAGACCCAGTACTTC. This encodes CASSARDNQETQYF.

This chain joins TRBV7-2 and TRBJ1-5, with a weak D call TRBD1 (5 bases). This CDR3 comprises 15 residues. V was clipped by 0 bases and J by 4 bases, with 10 bases between them. The germline V gene has CDR1 SGHTA and CDR2 FQGNSA. The CDR3 here is CASSLAAGPNQPQHF. CDR3 DNA sequence: TGTGCCAGCAGCTTAGCGGCAGGGCCGAATCAGCCCCAGCATTTT.

The V and J genes are TRBV28 and TRBJ2-7; weak D call: TRBD1 (5 bases). Trimming left V 5 bases short and J 7 bases short, with 9 bases between. Germline CDR1 MDHEN, CDR2 SYDVKM. The CDR3 contains 11 residues. The CDR3 coding sequence is TGTGCCAGCAGTCTTCAGGGTGAGCAGTACTTC. Translation gives CASSLQGEQYF.

CDR3 sequence reads: CASSLGLAGPQVGEQYF. Written as DNA, the CDR3 is TGTGCCAGCAGTTTGGGACTAGCGGGACCTCAGGTGGGGGAGCAGTACTTC. The chain joins TRBV27 to TRBJ2-7; 13 bases fit TRBD2. The germline V gene encodes CDR1 MNHEY and CDR2 SMNVEV (reference sequence). V lost 3 bases, J lost 7 bases, and 12 bases stayed unmatched. This CDR3 is 17 amino acids long.

The rearrangement links TRBV6-5 to TRBJ1-1; tentative D call: TRBD1 (6 bases). V gave up 4 bases and J gave up 11 bases, with 20 bases separating them. The CDR3 sequence is 14 residues long. In germline, CDR1 is MNHEY, CDR2 SVGAGI. The CDR3 sequence is CASSSNPVRTDAFF. CDR3 bases: TGTGCCAGCAGTTCCAATCCCGTGAGGACAGATGCTTTCTTT.

The chain employs TRBV6-4 and TRBJ1-4, with 9 bases lining up with TRBD1. V lost 0 bases and J lost 0; bases outside the gene matches: 11. The CDR3 extends over 20 amino acids. CDR1 is MRHNA and CDR2 is SNTAGT in the germline V gene. CDR3 in amino acids: CASSDSGDRAYKTTNEKLFF. In DNA form, the CDR3 reads TGTGCCAGCAGTGACTCTGGGGACAGGGCATATAAAACAACTAATGAAAAACTGTTTTTT.

A few counts support this clone. The chain employs TRBV20-1 and TRBJ2-1; D is unclear. The CDR3 is 11 residues long. The germline gives CDR1 DFQATT, CDR2 SNEGSKA (reference sequence). Trimming took off 5 bases at V and 6 bases at J, with 8 bases between the two ends. Here the CDR3 DNA reads TGCAGTGCTGTGGGCCCCAATGAGCAGTTCTTC. As protein: CSAVGPNEQFF.

The gene calls are TRBV4-1 and TRBJ2-7, with TRBD2 as a possible D gene (5 bases). The V and J ends lost 4 bases and 11 bases respectively, with 21 bases between them. Germline values: CDR1 MGHRA, CDR2 YSYEKL. The CDR3 is made up of 14 amino acids. The CDR3 nucleotides read TGCGCCAGCAGCCCGGAGTGGACCTCCTTCGGGGAGTACTTC. It yields the protein CASSPEWTSFGEYF.

This clone was picked up one time. The rearrangement links TRBV11-2 to TRBJ2-3, with 9 bases matching TRBD2. The germline gives CDR1 SGHAT, CDR2 FQNNGV. This CDR3 comprises 17 residues. With 5 bases clipped from V and 2 bases from J, the junction kept 11 bases outside the gene matches. The CDR3, as DNA: TGTGCCAGCAGCCCGACCTCGGCGGGAGGGTCCACAGATACGCAGTATTTT. Translated, it gives CASSPTSAGGSTDTQYF.

The V gene is TRBV7-6, the J gene TRBJ1-5, with a tentative D call TRBD1 (6 bases). Trimming left V 3 bases short and J 6 bases short, with 15 bases between. CDR3 size: 15 residues. Germline V gene sequence: CDR1 SGHVS, CDR2 FNYEAQ. The CDR3 region is CASSLGAGAGQPQHF. The CDR3 DNA follows: TGTGCCAGCAGCTTGGGGGCAGGGGCGGGTCAGCCCCAGCATTTT.

V gene TRBV27 combines with J gene TRBJ2-1; TRBD2 matches at 7 bases. Germline V lookup: CDR1 MNHEY, CDR2 SMNVEV (reference sequence). With 5 bases clipped from V and 0 bases from J, the junction kept 4 bases outside the gene matches. The CDR3 has 15 residues. The CDR3: CASSLGDYSYNEQFF. The DNA for the CDR3 is TGTGCCAGCAGTCTAGGGGACTACTCCTACAATGAGCAGTTCTTC.

This clone was picked up one time. The chain recombines TRBV10-1 with TRBJ2-3, with D unclear. Germline V gene data show CDR1 as WNHNN and CDR2 as SYGVQD (reference sequence). This CDR3 contains 19 residues. Trimming cost V 3 bases and J 2 bases, with 24 bases left between them. The CDR3 nucleotides read TGCGCCAGCAGTGACCTAACGGGCCGAAGTCACCAGTCCACAGATACGCAGTATTTT. This encodes CASSDLTGRSHQSTDTQYF.

The gene calls are TRBV4-1 and TRBJ1-1; the D is unclear. CDR3 size: 14 residues. V lost 1 base, J lost 7 bases, and 13 bases lay in between. From germline, CDR1 is MGHRA and CDR2 YSYEKL. The CDR3 sequence: CASSQGGRLIEAFF. The CDR3 bases are TGCGCCAGCAGCCAAGGAGGCAGACTAATTGAAGCTTTCTTT.

This chain uses TRBV11-2 with TRBJ1-1; possible D gene TRBD1, 6 bases. Per germline, CDR1 SGHAT and CDR2 FQNNGV. This CDR3 spans 19 amino acids. V lost 5 bases and J lost 3, with 28 bases in between. The CDR3 loop is CASSPLGGARGKGHTEAFF. In nucleotides, the CDR3 is TGTGCCAGCAGCCCCCTCGGGGGGGCGCGGGGTAAGGGGCACACTGAAGCTTTCTTT.

The chain links TRBV29-1 to TRBJ1-2, with D unclear. Per the germline V gene, CDR1 is SQVTM and CDR2 is ANQGSEA. Trimming left V 6 bases short and J 8 bases short, with 16 bases between. The CDR3 runs to 12 residues. The CDR3 nucleotides read TGCAGCGTCCAAAGGGAGCGATACGGCTACACCTTC. Amino acids: CSVQRERYGYTF.